This record concerns one TCR beta chain sequence. Its specificity is not known. Every diagnosis used clinical symptoms, serum thyroxine and TRAb, thyroid ultrasound and orbital computed tomography. The entry originates in a study of T cells in Graves' hyperthyroidism and ophthalmopathy. Study-level information: Staff took peripheral blood when the initial diagnosis was made, before any treatment began.

Authors of the study amplified TCR beta CDR3 regions from RNA transcripts. The primer set for the first-round RT-PCR of the TCR CDR3 was HTBI. TCRdb reanalysed the multiplex PCR reads using MiXCR and keeps one entry per CDR3 protein. This sample has 300,000 to 500,000 distinct CDR3 sequences, with more than 12% found just once. CDR3 length: 14 amino acids. Trimming took 2 bases from V and 3 from J, leaving 9 bases between them. The germline CDR1 and CDR2 sequences are SGHTA and FQGNSA. General observations from the study: The model forecast ophthalmopathy, anticipating it by a median roughly 6.5 months before onset. Researchers found most expanded thyroid clonotypes above 0.001 in blood as well.

This TCR came from a man aged 50-60 years with Graves' ophthalmopathy. The sequenced sample was blood. The V and J genes are TRBV7-2 and TRBJ2-3, with D unresolved. The CDR3 spells CASSLSPTTDTQYF. CDR3 in DNA: TGTGCCAGCAGCTTATCGCCTACGACAGATACGCAGTATTTT.